A single sample gave rise to the 29 T cell receptor beta chains below, sequenced in a study of blood T cell repertoires in COVID-19. Measured with immunoSEQ multiplex PCR; TCRdb has only the in-frame clones, and not every one. Of 150,000 or so clones listed, approximately 80% are singletons. The sample was peripheral blood. Receptors were obtained from a woman aged 55 to 70 with COVID-19, enrolled during active disease.

V is TRBV6-6 and J is TRBJ1-5; a weak D match, TRBD1 (5 bases). Germline V lookup: CDR1 MNHNY, CDR2 SVGAGI (reference sequence). CDR3 length equals 13 residues. Trimming removed 6 bases at V and 3 bases at J, with 9 bases between. This CDR3 is CASSKTVNQPQHF. Here the CDR3 DNA reads TGTGCCAGCAGCAAGACAGTCAATCAGCCCCAGCATTTT.

This clone was seen once. As DNA, the CDR3 is TGCAGTGCTAGTGATCCCGGACTAGCGGGGGGGCCGGTTTTCTATGAGCAGTTCTTC. Translated, it gives CSASDPGLAGGPVFYEQFF. The gene calls are TRBV20-1 and TRBJ2-1, with 15 bases fitting TRBD2. This CDR3 has 19 amino acids. CDR1 and CDR2 (germline): DFQATT, SNEGSKA (reference sequence). Germline trimming cut 3 bases from V and 8 bases from J; bases unmatched to any gene: 17.

Only a few counts were recorded for this clone. The J gene is TRBJ1-1, the V gene TRBV13, with a tentative D call TRBD1 (5 bases). This CDR3 is built from 15 residues. V lost 0 bases and J lost 7, with 15 bases in between. Germline V gene lookup returns CDR1 PRHDT and CDR2 FYEKMQ (reference sequence). CDR3 DNA: TGTGCCAGCAGCTTAGGCCGGGCGGGGGTTGGTGAAGCTTTCTTT. Its protein is CASSLGRAGVGEAFF.

This chain joins TRBV10-1 and TRBJ2-7; no clear D gene. The CDR3 covers 13 residues. The germline V gene encodes CDR1 WNHNN and CDR2 SYGVQD (reference sequence). Trimming pared 4 bases from V and 0 bases from J, leaving 7 bases between. The CDR3 DNA reads TGCGCCAGCAGTGGCCCGAGCTCCTACGAGCAGTACTTC. Its translation: CASSGPSSYEQYF.

The chain is built from TRBV5-8 and TRBJ2-5, with 8 bases lining up with TRBD2. The CDR3 has 15 amino acids. Per the germline V gene, CDR1 is SGHTS and CDR2 is YDEGEE. The V segment lost 4 bases and the J segment 2 bases; nucleotides outside the gene matches: 7. The DNA for the CDR3 is TGTGCCAGCAGCCCCGGGAGGGCCGGACAAGAGACCCAGTACTTC. Its translation is CASSPGRAGQETQYF.

The chain links TRBV24-1 to TRBJ1-4; D possibly corresponds to TRBD1 (6 bases). CDR3 length equals 12 residues. Looked up from germline, CDR1 is KGHDR and CDR2 is SFDVKD. V dropped 9 bases and J dropped 6 bases, with 10 bases sitting between them. The CDR3 sequence is CATWGGDEKLFF. In DNA form, the CDR3 reads TGTGCCACCTGGGGGGGCGATGAAAAACTGTTTTTT.

V usage is TRBV11-2 and J usage is TRBJ2-5, with 8 bases fitting TRBD1. V was clipped by 1 base and J by 5 bases; unmatched bases: 18. This CDR3 contains 19 residues. The V gene's germline CDR1 is SGHAT and CDR2 FQNNGV. This chain's CDR3 is CASSLVPLGSTGVGETQYF. CDR3 DNA sequence: TGTGCCAGCAGCTTAGTCCCCCTCGGGTCGACAGGGGTCGGGGAGACCCAGTACTTC. Based on the CDR3 plus reference TRBV11-2 and TRBJ2-5, the full variable domain is EAGVAQSPRYKIIEKRQSVAFWCNPISGHATLYWYQQILGQGPKLLIQFQNNGVVDDSQLPKDRFSAERLKGVDSTLKIQPAKLEDSAVYLCASSLVPLGSTGVGETQYFGPGTRLLVL.

The rearrangement uses TRBV2 and TRBJ1-6, with 10 bases matching TRBD1. This CDR3 comprises 12 residues. V gave up 9 bases and J gave up 10 bases; unmatched junction bases: 3. Germline values: CDR1 SNHLY, CDR2 FYNNEI. The CDR3 DNA follows: TGTGCCAGACGGACAGGGGGATCACCCCTCCACTTT. Protein sequence: CARRTGGSPLHF.

The V and J genes are TRBV24-1 and TRBJ1-1; no clear D. This CDR3 has 14 amino acids. Trimming took off 9 bases at V and 1 base at J, with 14 bases between the two ends. Germline V gene lookup returns CDR1 KGHDR and CDR2 SFDVKD. The CDR3 DNA sequence: TGTGCCACCGCCTTTGGACTCTCGAACACTGAAGCTTTCTTT. It encodes CATAFGLSNTEAFF.

The chain employs TRBV5-4 and TRBJ1-1; no definite D call. Trimming left V 0 bases short and J 4 bases short, with 7 bases between. The V gene's germline CDR1 is SGHNT and CDR2 YYREEE (reference sequence). This CDR3 comprises 13 residues. Written as DNA, the CDR3 is TGTGCCAGCAGCTTGGGAGGATCCACTGAAGCTTTCTTT. Translated, it gives CASSLGGSTEAFF.

This chain links TRBV4-2 with TRBJ1-6; D uncertain. Germline CDR1 LGHNA, CDR2 YNFKEQ. This CDR3 is 14 amino acids long. V was pared by 4 bases and J by 9 bases, with 13 bases between. Here the CDR3 DNA reads TGTGCCAGCAGCCCCCCTCCCGAGGGTTCACCCCTCCACTTT. Protein product: CASSPPPEGSPLHF.

This clone has only one observation. The gene calls are TRBV16 and TRBJ1-1, with TRBD1 matching over 8 bases. CDR1 KGHSY and CDR2 FQNENV come from the germline V gene. V gave up 0 bases and J gave up 3 bases; unmatched junction bases: 3. The CDR3 is 15 amino acids. In DNA, the CDR3 is TGTGCCAGCAGCCAATCAGGACAGGGTTACACTGAAGCTTTCTTT. Protein product: CASSQSGQGYTEAFF.

V usage is TRBV3-1 (or the pseudogene TRBV3-2) and J usage is TRBJ2-5, with a tentative D call TRBD1 (6 bases). CDR3 length: 13 residues. The V end was cut by 5 bases, the J end by 6 bases, with 13 bases between. Germline assignment: CDR1 LGHDT and CDR2 YNNKEL (reference sequence). CDR3 region: CASSNGGRQTQYF. The CDR3 nucleotides read TGTGCCAGCAGCAATGGGGGCAGGCAGACCCAGTACTTC.

The V gene is TRBV5-4, the J gene TRBJ2-3, with TRBD2 as a possible D gene (6 bases). Germline-derived CDR1 and CDR2 are SGHNT and YYREEE (reference sequence). The CDR3 extends over 14 amino acids. V was trimmed by 6 bases and J by 1 base, leaving 12 bases between them. The CDR3 is CASMEGVGTDTQYF. DNA of the CDR3: TGTGCCAGCATGGAGGGAGTAGGCACAGATACGCAGTATTTT.

The V call is TRBV13, the J call TRBJ2-1; 7 bases map to TRBD2. This CDR3 region has 16 residues. Germline assignment: CDR1 PRHDT and CDR2 FYEKMQ (reference sequence). V shed 1 base and J 6 bases; nucleotides not matched to a gene: 9. DNA for the CDR3: TGTGCCAGCAGCTTAGCCATACTGACTAGCAGCAATGAGCAGTTCTTC. This gives the protein CASSLAILTSSNEQFF.

The CDR3 sequence is CASSLKLAGARDTQYF. The CDR3 coding sequence is TGTGCCAGCAGCTTAAAGCTCGCGGGGGCCAGAGATACGCAGTATTTT. The chain recombines TRBV7-2 with TRBJ2-3, with a possible D match to TRBD2 (7 bases). The CDR3 totals 16 residues. Germline loops: CDR1 SGHTA, CDR2 FQGNSA. Trimming pared 2 bases from V and 5 bases from J, leaving 17 bases between.

V is TRBV5-6 and J is TRBJ2-1, with 14 nucleotides matching TRBD2. CDR1 is SGHDT and CDR2 is YYEEEE in the germline V gene. V trimming: 1 base; J trimming: 12 bases; junction bases outside the gene matches: 6. This CDR3 comprises 15 residues. CDR3 nucleotide sequence: TGTGCCAGCAGCTTGTTAGGGACTAGCGGGAGAGGGCAGTTCTTC. Its protein is CASSLLGTSGRGQFF.

The rearrangement joins TRBV5-1 to TRBJ2-4; TRBD2 matches 13 bases. J lost 8 bases, V lost 3 bases, and 8 bases had no gene match. The CDR3 contains 16 residues. Germline values: CDR1 SGHRS, CDR2 YFSETQ. CDR3 nucleotide sequence: TGCGCCAGCAGCTGGGGGACTAGCGGGAAAGGGGACATTCAGTACTTC. This translates into CASSWGTSGKGDIQYF.

The J gene is TRBJ1-4, the V gene TRBV7-2, with 9 bases that match TRBD1. With V trimmed by 0 bases and J by 10 bases, 6 bases remained unmatched. The germline V gene has CDR1 SGHTA and CDR2 FQGNSA. CDR3 length equals 15 residues. CDR3 coding DNA: TGTGCCAGCAGCTTAGCACAGGGGGCATTTGGAAAACTGTTTTTT. Translated: CASSLAQGAFGKLFF.

The gene calls are TRBV16 and TRBJ1-2; unclear D gene. Trimming cost V 6 bases and J 0 bases, with 8 bases left between them. Germline V lookup: CDR1 KGHSY, CDR2 FQNENV. The CDR3 covers 13 residues. The CDR3 spells CASRQQTNYGYTF. The CDR3 DNA is TGTGCCAGCAGACAACAGACTAACTATGGCTACACCTTC. Using reference TRBV16 and TRBJ1-2 for the parts outside the CDR3, the full variable domain is GEEVAQTPKHLVRGEGQKAKLYCAPIKGHSYVFWYQQVLKNEFKFLISFQNENVFDETGMPKERFSAKCLPNSPCSLEIQATKLEDSAVYFCASRQQTNYGYTFGSGTRLTVV.

This clone was detected only a few times. CDR3 nucleotide sequence: TGTGCCAGCTCACCACACGGCACCGGGGAGCTGTTTTTT. Protein sequence: CASSPHGTGELFF. The chain employs TRBV18 and TRBJ2-2; D is uncertain. This CDR3 region has 13 residues. Germline V CDR1 and CDR2: KGHSH, LQKENI. V was cut by 1 base and J by 4 bases, with 4 bases left in between.

This clone was observed a few times. This chain uses TRBV19 with TRBJ1-5; D unresolved. The CDR3 covers 15 residues. The V gene's germline CDR1 is LNHDA and CDR2 SQIVND (reference sequence). V lost 2 bases to trimming and J lost 3 bases, with 11 bases between them. The CDR3 loop is CASSITTRLNQPQHF. In DNA, the CDR3 is TGTGCCAGTAGTATAACAACGCGGCTCAATCAGCCCCAGCATTTT.

This chain connects TRBV30 to TRBJ1-4; D remains unclear. V was clipped by 1 base and J by 8 bases, with 5 bases between them. The length of the CDR3 is 11 residues. Germline CDR1 is GTSNPN and CDR2 is SVGIG (reference sequence). CDR3 residues: CAWSAREKLFF. DNA of the CDR3: TGTGCCTGGAGTGCTAGGGAAAAACTGTTTTTT.

The chain carries TRBV18 and TRBJ1-1; D not resolved. The CDR3 has 15 residues. The V gene lost 5 bases and the J gene lost 0 bases, with 13 bases spanning the gap. The germline V gene encodes CDR1 KGHSH and CDR2 LQKENI. CDR3 amino acids: CASSEGSRLNTEAFF. The CDR3 DNA is TGTGCCAGCTCAGAGGGCAGCCGCCTGAACACTGAAGCTTTCTTT.

CDR3 DNA: TGTGCCAGCAGTGAACTGAGTGGCTACACCTTC. As protein: CASSELSGYTF. The rearrangement joins TRBV2 to TRBJ1-2; the D is unclear. The germline V gene encodes CDR1 SNHLY and CDR2 FYNNEI. Trimming took off 2 bases at V and 7 bases at J, with 5 bases between the two ends. This CDR3 is built from 11 residues.

This clone was seen many times. The V gene is TRBV5-1, the J gene TRBJ1-3, with D uncertain. Trimming removed 0 bases at V and 0 bases at J, with 10 bases between. The CDR3 runs 16 residues. From germline, CDR1 is SGHRS and CDR2 YFSETQ. Here the CDR3 reads CASSLGGQPSGNTIYF. CDR3 in DNA: TGCGCCAGCAGCTTGGGTGGGCAACCCTCTGGAAACACCATATATTTT.

The rearrangement uses TRBV15 and TRBJ2-1; weak D call: TRBD1 (6 bases). Germline loops: CDR1 LNHNV, CDR2 YYDKDF (reference sequence). The CDR3 is 19 residues long. V was cut by 1 base and J by 4 bases, with 23 bases left in between. This CDR3 is CATSRGQYPGADLYNEQFF. CDR3 sequence (DNA): TGTGCCACCAGCAGAGGCCAATACCCAGGGGCTGACCTTTACAATGAGCAGTTCTTC.

This chain joins TRBV2 and TRBJ2-1; D perhaps matches TRBD1 (5 bases). Trimming removed 7 bases at V and 6 bases at J, with 13 bases between. The CDR3 consists of 13 residues. Germline V CDR1 and CDR2: SNHLY, FYNNEI. The CDR3 here is CASKDPGSNEQFF. CDR3 in DNA: TGTGCCAGCAAGGACCCAGGGTCCAATGAGCAGTTCTTC.

V usage is TRBV10-2 and J usage is TRBJ1-6; 7 bases fit TRBD1. CDR3 length equals 15 residues. The germline V gene has CDR1 WSHSY and CDR2 SAAADI. V lost 3 bases and J lost 7; bases outside the gene matches: 6. The CDR3 reads CASSDRTGLNSPLHF. CDR3 DNA sequence: TGCGCCAGCAGTGATCGGACAGGTTTAAATTCACCCCTCCACTTT.